The clone carrying this TCR beta chain was seen at least ten times. Its antigen is unknown. The V gene lost 6 bases and the J gene lost 1 base, with 12 bases spanning the gap. The CDR3 totals 14 residues. The data were taken from a study of regulatory T cells in long-lasting Graves disease. Regarding time point: newly diagnosed GD, antithyroid drugs for less than 3 months. RNA extracted from PBMCs served as the sequencing template. With iRepertoire HTBI primers and Arm-PCR of CDR3 regions, TCR beta libraries were built. Each CDR3 protein gets one entry after TCRdb re-called the multiplex PCR reads with MiXCR. The sample consists of approximately 540,000 distinct CDR3 sequences, approximately 12% of them appearing once. Regarding the study as a whole: Small numbers of samples may have cut accuracy. Persistent disease showed a preference for TRBV28, TRBJ1-2 and TRBJ2-5.

In addition, the sample was reused for a study of T cells in Graves' hyperthyroidism and ophthalmopathy. That paper states: Together with thyroid ultrasound, orbital computed tomography, serum thyroxine and TRAb, clinical symptoms were used for diagnoses.

Sequencing was performed on peripheral blood mononuclear cells (PBMCs), taken at new diagnosis, from a patient treated with antithyroid drugs. This sequence was found in a woman in her twenties or thirties with Graves disease. The chain has TRBV12-3 or TRBV12-4 and TRBJ1-1; D remains ambiguous. The CDR3 protein is CASSPRNGNTEAFF. The CDR3 DNA is TGTGCCAGCAGCCCGCGGAACGGGAACACTGAAGCTTTCTTT.